The clone carrying this TCR beta chain was picked up a small number of times. What it binds is not known. This record comes from a study of CD8 T cells in ankylosing spondylitis. Study findings and constraints: Disease-linked clones reportedly concentrated significantly in matched ankylosing spondylitis synovial fluid. Several highly homologous variants formed a TCR beta motif that appeared characteristic of ankylosing spondylitis blood. Disease-linked clones proved CD8+ and comparatively uncommon in peripheral blood. In synovial fluid and blood from reactive arthritis, some motif variants were previously reported.

Per germline, CDR1 ENHRY and CDR2 SYGVKD. V gave up 8 bases and J gave up 4 bases; unmatched junction bases: 4. This CDR3 has 13 amino acids. Quantitative 5'-RACE with molecular barcodes produced the TCR beta libraries. Via MiXCR, TCRdb re-called the 5' RACE reads, giving one row per CDR3 protein. The sample holds about 500,000 distinct CDR3 sequences; roughly 12% are singletons and the top ten take about 6.5%. The clonotype originates from a male donor with ankylosing spondylitis. Sequencing was done on a sample of blood, either unsorted or a sorted T cell fraction (not recorded which). V gene TRBV10-3 combines with J gene TRBJ2-2; 7 bases align to TRBD1. This CDR3 is CAIPTGPTGELFF. The CDR3 DNA reads as TGTGCCATCCCGACAGGGCCCACCGGGGAGCTGTTTTTT.